The TCR beta chain described here comes from a study of blood T cell repertoires in COVID-19. On the study more broadly: T cells, B-cell-depleted T cells, or PBMCs provided the cDNA or gDNA that served as material.

The CDR3 has 14 residues. Germline V CDR1 and CDR2: SQVTM, ANQGSEA. V lost 5 bases to trimming and J lost 4 bases; unmatched junction nucleotides: 6. Profiled with immunoSEQ multiplex PCR; TCRdb holds only in-frame clones, not every one. The sample has some 29,000 clones, roughly nine tenths seen once; the top ten hold less than 3.5%. Sequencing was performed on peripheral blood. This sequence joins TRBV29-1 and TRBJ1-2; TRBD1 matches at 11 bases. The sequence was collected from a human donor in a cohort sampled during active COVID-19. CDR3 region: CSVKGQGASYGYTF. The DNA for the CDR3 is TGCAGCGTTAAAGGACAGGGGGCTAGCTATGGCTACACCTTC.